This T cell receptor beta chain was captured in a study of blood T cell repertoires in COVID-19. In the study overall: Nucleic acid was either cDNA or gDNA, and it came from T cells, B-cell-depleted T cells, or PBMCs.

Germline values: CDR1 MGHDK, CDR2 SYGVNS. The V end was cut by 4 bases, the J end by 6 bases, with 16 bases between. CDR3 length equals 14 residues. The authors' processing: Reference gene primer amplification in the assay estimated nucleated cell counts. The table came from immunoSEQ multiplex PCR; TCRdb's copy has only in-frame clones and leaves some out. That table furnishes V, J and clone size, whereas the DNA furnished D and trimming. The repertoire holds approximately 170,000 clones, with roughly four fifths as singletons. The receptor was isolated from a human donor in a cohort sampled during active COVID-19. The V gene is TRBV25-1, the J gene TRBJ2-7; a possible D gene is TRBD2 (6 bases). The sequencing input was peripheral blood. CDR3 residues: CASSVLSAGIEQYF. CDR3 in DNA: TGTGCCAGCAGTGTCTTATCTGCGGGGATCGAGCAGTACTTC.